The rows below give T cell receptor beta chains drawn from one sample of a study of spatial heterogeneity in lung cancer. TCRdb reprocessed the 5' RACE reads with MiXCR, giving one entry per CDR3 protein. The sample includes more than 65,000 distinct CDR3 sequences, 8% seen only once; the top ten take roughly 7.1%. Sequencing was performed on PBMCs, taken at surgery. These receptors were collected from a male donor with early-stage non-small cell lung cancer. Both conserved end residues are part of each CDR3. The D gene is left open where the match is weak. Clone size is not always given. Where it is, it says once, few, many or a class for expanded clones.

clone_size,v_call,d_call,j_call,cdr3_nt,cdr3_aa
many,TRBV27,-,TRBJ2-1,TGTGCCAGCAGTTTATCGGGGGGACGGTACAATGAGCAGTTCTTC,CASSLSGGRYNEQFF
-,TRBV19,-,TRBJ2-2,TGTGCCAGTGAATGGCAGGGACACACCGGGGAGCTGTTTTTT,CASEWQGHTGELFF
-,TRBV9,-,TRBJ2-5,TGTGCCAGTGGGAATGGGGACTCCCAAGAGACCCAGTACTTC,CASGNGDSQETQYF
many,TRBV7-2,TRBD1,TRBJ2-3,TGTGCCAGCAGCGGGGACAGGGAAGATACGCAGTATTTT,CASSGDREDTQYF
-,TRBV20-1,-,TRBJ2-3,TGCAGTGCTAGTGGAGATACGCAGTATTTT,CSASGDTQYF
many,TRBV4-3,TRBD2,TRBJ2-7,TGCGCCAGCAGCCAAGATCAAGGTAGCGGGATAAGTCTGTACTTC,CASSQDQGSGISLYF
few,TRBV5-6,-,TRBJ1-2,TGTGCCAGCAGCCCCAACACGGCGTTTTTCTATGGCTACACCTTC,CASSPNTAFFYGYTF
-,TRBV12-3/TRBV12-4,TRBD1,TRBJ1-5,TGTGCCAGCAGTTTGGGACAGGCGCGAAATCAGCCCCAGCATTTT,CASSLGQARNQPQHF
-,TRBV12-3/TRBV12-4,-,TRBJ2-5,TGTGCCAGCAGTTTACTTTCAGGGAGGTTAGGGGAGACCCAGTACTTC,CASSLLSGRLGETQYF
few,TRBV7-8,TRBD1,TRBJ1-1,TGTGCCAGCACCCTACAGGGGGCGGGTACTGAAGCTTTCTTT,CASTLQGAGTEAFF
many,TRBV7-9,-,TRBJ2-5,TGTGCCAGCAGCTCCCAGGGAATCCAAGAGACCCAGTACTTC,CASSSQGIQETQYF
-,TRBV19,-,TRBJ2-1,TGTGCCAGTAGTATAAAACCCCCGGGTAAAGTGCAAAGAAGCTCCTACAATGAGCAGTTCTTC,CASSIKPPGKVQRSSYNEQFF
few,TRBV6-2/TRBV6-3,-,TRBJ2-7,TGTGCCAGCAGTCCGACGCGCGTACAGGGTTCCTACGAGCAGTACTTC,CASSPTRVQGSYEQYF
few,TRBV10-2,-,TRBJ2-4,TGCGCCAGCAGTGAGCGGGACAATATAGCCAAAAACATTCAGTACTTC,CASSERDNIAKNIQYF
-,TRBV29-1,-,TRBJ2-3,TGCAGCGTTGAAATGGGGTCGGGATTCGACACAGATACGCAGTATTTT,CSVEMGSGFDTDTQYF
few,TRBV30,-,TRBJ2-1,TGTGCCTGGAGCAAGAGGGGCGCGGGCAATGAGCAGTTCTTC,CAWSKRGAGNEQFF
many,TRBV9,TRBD1,TRBJ1-5,TGTGCCAGCAGCGAAGGGGACAGGACCACCCAGCCCCAGCATTTT,CASSEGDRTTQPQHF
-,TRBV6-5,TRBD1,TRBJ2-6,TGTGCCAGCAGTTACGCCTCAGGACAGGCCTCTGGGGCCAACGTCCTGACTTTC,CASSYASGQASGANVLTF
-,TRBV7-8,-,TRBJ1-4,TGTGCCAGCAGCTGGGACGCTAATGAAAAACTGTTTTTT,CASSWDANEKLFF
-,TRBV6-5,TRBD2,TRBJ2-7,TGTGCCACCCGGGGACTAGCGGGGCAGGGCGAGCAGTACTTC,CATRGLAGQGEQYF
few,TRBV24-1,-,TRBJ2-1,TGTGCCACCAGTGATTCGACAGGGAGGTTGTTGGATGAGCAGTTCTTC,CATSDSTGRLLDEQFF
-,TRBV9,-,TRBJ2-7,TGTGCCAGCAGCCCGAGTGGAAGAACCTACGAGCACTACTTC,CASSPSGRTYEHYF
many,TRBV27,-,TRBJ2-7,TGTGCCAGCAGTTTGCTGGGCGAGCAGTACTTC,CASSLLGEQYF
many,TRBV21-1,-,TRBJ1-4,TGTGCCAGCAGCAACGGCCCAAGTGGGGATGAAAAACTGTTTTTT,CASSNGPSGDEKLFF
few,TRBV10-3,TRBD1,TRBJ1-1,TGTGCCGCCCAGGGGGAAACTGAAGCTTTCTTT,CAAQGETEAFF
-,TRBV24-1,TRBD2,TRBJ2-1,TGTGCCACCAGTGACTCACTAGCGGGACTAAACAATGAGCAGTTCTTC,CATSDSLAGLNNEQFF
-,TRBV5-1,-,TRBJ1-5,TGCGCCAGCAGCTCCGTGCCCAATCAGCCCCAGCATTTT,CASSSVPNQPQHF
-,TRBV3-1,-,TRBJ2-2,TGTGCCAGCAGCCGGGATAGCGAGTACACCGGGGAGCTGTTTTTT,CASSRDSEYTGELFF
few,TRBV7-9,TRBD2,TRBJ2-1,TGTGCCAGCAGCAAGACTAGCGGGAGGGCTGAGCAGTTCTTC,CASSKTSGRAEQFF
-,TRBV12-3/TRBV12-4,-,TRBJ1-5,TGTGCCAGCAGCTCCGGGGGCAATCAGCCCCAGCATTTT,CASSSGGNQPQHF
-,TRBV20-1,-,TRBJ1-1,TGCAGTGCCCGAAATCCGGGTGGGAATGAAGCTTTCTTT,CSARNPGGNEAFF
-,TRBV9,TRBD2,TRBJ2-1,TGTGCCAGCAGCGTACAAGCGGGAGCGAGGAATGAGCAGTTCTTC,CASSVQAGARNEQFF
many,TRBV4-2,-,TRBJ2-3,TGTGCCAGCAGCCTAAGCAGGACTTTGGGGGATACGCAGTATTTT,CASSLSRTLGDTQYF
few,TRBV7-2,-,TRBJ1-1,TGTGCCAGCAGCTTAGGGGGCGGTATCACTGAAGCTTTCTTT,CASSLGGGITEAFF
many,TRBV5-4,TRBD1,TRBJ1-1,TGTGCCAGCACCGTGGACAGGGGTGATTTTGAAGCTTTCTTT,CASTVDRGDFEAFF
-,TRBV3-1,-,TRBJ1-1,TGTGCCAGCAGCCAATTTCCGGGTTCGGCGGCTGAAGCTTTCTTT,CASSQFPGSAAEAFF
many,TRBV4-3,-,TRBJ1-2,TGCGCCAGCAGCCAAAGTGACAGGCTTAGCTATGGCTACACCTTC,CASSQSDRLSYGYTF
many,TRBV5-4,-,TRBJ1-2,TGTGCCAGCAGCTTGTGGGTCTCCTATGGCTACACCTTC,CASSLWVSYGYTF
-,TRBV7-2,-,TRBJ2-7,TGTGCCAGCAGCTCCCGAGGGGGAGGCTACGAGCAGTACTTC,CASSSRGGGYEQYF
many,TRBV18,-,TRBJ1-5,TGTGCCAGCTCACCCGGGGGGATTAGCAATCAGCCCCAGCATTTT,CASSPGGISNQPQHF
many,TRBV20-1,-,TRBJ2-5,TGCAGTGCCCCCGATGGGAGCGGGGAGACCCAGTACTTC,CSAPDGSGETQYF
few,TRBV5-1,TRBD1,TRBJ2-1,TGCGCCAGCAGCTTGGAAGGACAGGGGTCTTACAATGAGCAGTTCTTC,CASSLEGQGSYNEQFF
many,TRBV27,-,TRBJ2-1,TGTGCCAGCAGTTTATCTCCGGGCCTGTTTAATGAGCAGTTCTTC,CASSLSPGLFNEQFF
many,TRBV15,-,TRBJ2-7,TGTGCCACCAGCAGAGATGGTAGCGGCTACGAGCAGTACTTC,CATSRDGSGYEQYF
-,TRBV11-3,-,TRBJ2-1,TGTGCCAGCAGCTTAGGGACCTCACACAATGAGCAGTTCTTC,CASSLGTSHNEQFF
-,TRBV7-2,-,TRBJ2-4,TGTGCCAGCAGCTCCCCCCCGATAGGGAGCCGGGGAAACATTCAGTACTTC,CASSSPPIGSRGNIQYF
few,TRBV5-5,-,TRBJ2-7,TGTGCCAGCAGCTTCACTAATGCCTACGAGCAGTACTTC,CASSFTNAYEQYF
few,TRBV7-9,-,TRBJ2-1,TGTGCCAGCAGCTTACTAGTGGGATACAATGAGCAGTTCTTC,CASSLLVGYNEQFF
-,TRBV5-1,TRBD2,TRBJ2-1,TGCGCCAGCAATTTAGCGGGTGACAATGAGCAGTTCTTC,CASNLAGDNEQFF
many,TRBV19,TRBD2,TRBJ2-3,TGTGCCAGTAGTGCCGGGCGGGGGTATACGCAGTATTTT,CASSAGRGYTQYF
many,TRBV29-1,-,TRBJ2-1,TGCAGCGTTGAATTGTTAGGACCATACAATGAGCAGTTCTTC,CSVELLGPYNEQFF
many,TRBV7-2,-,TRBJ2-7,TGTGCCAGCAGCTTAGCGGTGGGATCAACCTACGAGCAGTACTTC,CASSLAVGSTYEQYF
many,TRBV5-1,-,TRBJ1-1,TGCGCCAGCAGCTTGTTAACAGCTGGGAACACTGAAGCTTTCTTT,CASSLLTAGNTEAFF
many,TRBV3-1,-,TRBJ2-2,TGTGCCAGCAGCCAAGTGTTTCTTCGTGAGGACACCGGGGAGCTGTTTTTT,CASSQVFLREDTGELFF
-,TRBV3-1,-,TRBJ1-1,TGTGCCAGCAGCCAAGATTTAGGACGTGAAGCTTTCTTT,CASSQDLGREAFF